This T cell receptor (beta chain) was captured in a study of T cell repertoires in cytomegalovirus infection. Turning to the study itself: It was the public TCR beta signatures that indicated both CMV infection and matching HLA type.

Study findings and constraints: CMV-specific TCR beta clonotypes restricted by HLA-C dominated the ex vivo response.

V was pared by 7 bases and J by 1 base, with 13 bases between. The CDR3 is 15 amino acids. Germline CDR1 SGHTA, CDR2 FQGTGA. Note on this clonotype: The target antigen is unknown.

TCRdb reprocessed the reads with MiXCR, giving one entry per CDR3 protein. The sample carries around 530,000 distinct CDR3 sequences, 26% recorded once. This chain uses TRBV7-3 with TRBJ2-2; D not certain. This TCR was sampled from a human donor in good health (CMV status not recorded). Some clones in this sample may be carry-over from other donors' samples. Sequences were obtained from PBMCs. The CDR3 DNA reads TGTGCCAGCATGTCGTCAACGGGGAACACCGGGGAGCTGTTTTTT. It is translated as CASMSSTGNTGELFF.